The clone carrying this T cell receptor beta chain has only a few counts. Its cognate antigen is unknown. One entry per CDR3 protein results from TCRdb running MiXCR on the 5' RACE reads. Here the sample spans about 220,000 distinct CDR3 sequences, approximately 3.2% being singletons. V shed 4 bases and J 5 bases; nucleotides not matched to a gene: 6. The length of the CDR3 is 15 residues. Germline loops: CDR1 SGHNT, CDR2 YYREEE (reference sequence). This record belongs to a study of T cells after yellow fever vaccination. Whole-study results and caveats: Most clones from primary vaccination were detected again post-booster (about 96% CD4, around 90% CD8).

Specimen: CD4+ T cells sorted from PBMCs, collected 10 days after the yellow fever booster vaccination. The genes are TRBV5-4 and TRBJ2-2; 9 bases are shared with TRBD1. The TCR was taken from a man aged 18-30 years who received the YFV17D yellow fever vaccine. The CDR3 region has the DNA TGTGCCAGCAGCGGGGACAGGGTTTTAACCGGGGAGCTGTTTTTT. Its protein product is CASSGDRVLTGELFF.